What follows are 32 T cell receptor beta chains derived from one specimen sequenced in a study of blood T cell repertoires in COVID-19. Here immunoSEQ multiplex PCR was the method, and the copy in TCRdb shows in-frame clones only, minus some. The data hold approximately 120,000 clones, with roughly 79% observed a single time. Material for sequencing was peripheral blood. These receptors all stem from an older man with acute or convalescent COVID-19.

The chain joins TRBV19 to TRBJ1-1; tentatively, D is TRBD1 (5 bases). Trimming removed 7 bases from V and 0 bases from J, with 15 bases in between. Germline lookup yields CDR1 LNHDA and CDR2 SQIVND (reference sequence). The CDR3 has 15 amino acids. CDR3 amino acids: CASKEGILLNTEAFF. CDR3 nucleotide sequence: TGTGCCAGTAAGGAGGGGATCCTCCTGAACACTGAAGCTTTCTTT.

This clone came up once. This sequence joins TRBV7-2 and TRBJ2-7, with D possibly being TRBD1 (6 bases). The CDR3 totals 14 residues. Looked up from germline, CDR1 is SGHTA and CDR2 is FQGNSA. Trimming removed 5 bases from V and 3 bases from J, with 14 bases in between. The DNA of the CDR3 is TGTGCCAGCAGCGCGATAGGGGGATACTACGAGCAGTACTTC. Residues: CASSAIGGYYEQYF.

This clone was recorded once. This CDR3 is CASGLGLTSGGALETQYF. The CDR3 DNA reads TGTGCTAGTGGTTTGGGATTAACTAGCGGGGGGGCCTTGGAGACCCAGTACTTC. This chain links TRBV12-5 with TRBJ2-5, with 13 bases that match TRBD2. V gave up 1 base and J gave up 5 bases; unmatched junction bases: 10. The germline gives CDR1 LGHNT, CDR2 FRNRAP. This CDR3 has 18 residues.

The J gene is TRBJ2-7, the V gene TRBV2; 7 bases map to TRBD1. This CDR3 has 13 amino acids. The ends lost 9 bases at V and 2 bases at J; junction bases unmatched: 7. Germline CDR1 reads SNHLY; CDR2 reads FYNNEI. CDR3: CASGSQGAYEQYF. CDR3 nucleotides: TGTGCCAGTGGCTCTCAGGGGGCCTACGAGCAGTACTTC. The entire variable domain, with the rest obtained from reference TRBV2 and TRBJ2-7, is as follows: EPEVTQTPSHQVTQMGQEVILRCVPISNHLYFYWYRQILGQKVEFLVSFYNNEISEKSEIFDDQFSVERPDGSNFTLKIRSTKLEDSAMYFCASGSQGAYEQYFGPGTRLTVT.

This chain joins TRBV6-1 and TRBJ1-6; no definite D call. The V end lost 2 bases, the J end lost 4 bases, and 12 bases lay between the germline ends. Germline-derived CDR1 and CDR2 are MNHNS and SASEGT. The length of the CDR3 is 16 residues. This CDR3 reads CASSERREKYNSPLHF. The CDR3 coding sequence is TGTGCCAGCAGTGAAAGACGGGAAAAGTATAATTCACCCCTCCACTTT.

The V call is TRBV12-5, the J call TRBJ2-1, with a weak D call TRBD1 (6 bases). Trimming removed 2 bases from V and 7 bases from J, with 6 bases in between. Germline assignment: CDR1 LGHNT and CDR2 FRNRAP. CDR3 length: 12 residues. CDR3 sequence: CASGLRGNEQFF. The CDR3 DNA reads as TGTGCTAGTGGTTTGAGGGGGAATGAGCAGTTCTTC.

The rearrangement joins TRBV27 to TRBJ1-4; a possible D gene is TRBD1 (5 bases). Trimming stripped 5 bases from V and 0 bases from J, with 16 bases between. The CDR3 consists of 17 residues. Germline CDR1 is MNHEY and CDR2 is SMNVEV (reference sequence). The CDR3 region has the DNA TGTGCCAGCAGTATACTCTGGACAAGAGCAACTAATGAAAAACTGTTTTTT. Protein product: CASSILWTRATNEKLFF.

V usage is TRBV20-1 and J usage is TRBJ2-5; D unclear. V was shortened by 1 base and J by 4 bases, with 4 bases between the two germline ends. The CDR3 covers 11 residues. The germline V gene encodes CDR1 DFQATT and CDR2 SNEGSKA (reference sequence). This CDR3 is CSARGGETQYF. CDR3 coding DNA: TGCAGTGCTAGAGGAGGAGAGACCCAGTACTTC.

The rearrangement links TRBV18 to TRBJ2-1, with TRBD2 identical over 15 bases. The CDR3 is made up of 15 amino acids. CDR1 is KGHSH, CDR2 LQKENI, per germline. J gave up 9 bases and V 6 bases, and 6 bases lay outside the gene matches. As DNA, the CDR3 is TGTGCCAGCTCCCCAGGACTAGCGGGGGGGAGTGAGCAGTTCTTC. It encodes CASSPGLAGGSEQFF.

The chain has TRBV19 and TRBJ2-5, with D perhaps TRBD2 (6 bases). Germline loops: CDR1 LNHDA, CDR2 SQIVND (reference sequence). This CDR3 is 14 amino acids long. Trimming left V 5 bases short and J 6 bases short, with 16 bases between. CDR3 nucleotide sequence: TGTGCCAGTAGTTCTGACGGGGGTTTAAAGACCCAGTACTTC. Protein product: CASSSDGGLKTQYF.

Points on this clone: A read error may explain this, as a much larger clone is one base away. CDR3 bases: TGTGCCAGTAGTATGGGAGGGCACACCTCGCCACTCGTGGAAAAACTGTTTTTT. This codes for CASSMGGHTSPLVEKLFF. The chain carries TRBV19 and TRBJ1-4; D unresolved. Germline V gives CDR1 LNHDA, CDR2 SQIVND (reference sequence). Trimming removed 3 bases from V and 8 bases from J, with 25 bases in between. The CDR3 contains 18 residues.

The chain is built from TRBV5-1 and TRBJ2-7; possibly TRBD1 for D (7 bases). V was cut by 1 base and J by 4 bases, with 12 bases left in between. CDR3 length: 14 residues. In germline, CDR1 is SGHRS, CDR2 YFSETQ. The CDR3 protein is CASSLSSGGYEQYF. DNA for the CDR3: TGCGCCAGCAGCTTGTCCTCAGGGGGGTACGAGCAGTACTTC. The whole variable domain, remainder taken from reference TRBV5-1 and TRBJ2-7, is KAGVTQTPRYLIKTRGQQVTLSCSPISGHRSVSWYQQTPGQGLQFLFEYFSETQRNKGNFPGRFSGRQFSNSRSEMNVSTLELGDSALYLCASSLSSGGYEQYFGPGTRLTVT.

The chain uses TRBV29-1 and TRBJ1-5; D is unresolved. Germline-derived CDR1 and CDR2 are SQVTM and ANQGSEA. With 4 bases removed from V and 0 bases from J, the gap between germline ends came to 7 bases. This CDR3 spans 13 amino acids. The CDR3 DNA follows: TGCAGCGTTGCTCAGAATAGCAATCAGCCCCAGCATTTT. This codes for CSVAQNSNQPQHF.

The chain carries TRBV28 and TRBJ1-2; the D gene is possibly TRBD1 (6 bases). V lost 5 bases and J lost 1, with 14 bases in between. Germline CDR1 reads MDHEN; CDR2 reads SYDVKM. CDR3 length equals 15 residues. In DNA, the CDR3 is TGTGCCAGCAGTAGGGGGGGGGCGGATAACTATGGCTACACCTTC. It specifies CASSRGGADNYGYTF.

This sequence joins TRBV18 and TRBJ2-7; no firm D call. The germline V and J ends were trimmed by 2 bases and 3 bases, with 14 bases remaining between them. The CDR3 runs 15 residues. Per germline, CDR1 KGHSH and CDR2 LQKENI. As DNA, the CDR3 is TGTGCCAGCTCACCAGGGCAGAGTACGAACTACGAGCAGTACTTC. Protein product: CASSPGQSTNYEQYF.

This clone was seen once. The genes are TRBV3-1 (or the pseudogene TRBV3-2) and TRBJ2-3; 7 bases are shared with TRBD2. The ends lost 1 base at V and 1 base at J; junction bases unmatched: 8. The germline CDR1 and CDR2 sequences are LGHDT and YNNKEL (reference sequence). This CDR3 has 17 residues. Here the CDR3 DNA reads TGTGCCAGCAGCCAAGTGCGTCCTAGCGGACGCACAGATACGCAGTATTTT. Translation: CASSQVRPSGRTDTQYF.

The chain couples TRBV9 to TRBJ1-2; a possible D gene is TRBD1 (5 bases). Germline-derived CDR1 and CDR2 are SGDLS and YYNGEE. The CDR3 consists of 15 residues. Trimming left V 3 bases short and J 4 bases short, with 16 bases between. DNA for the CDR3: TGTGCCAGCAGCGATGGGGCTGATCCTGCCTATGGCTACACCTTC. It is translated as CASSDGADPAYGYTF.

The rearrangement links TRBV18 to TRBJ2-7; D uncertain. The V end lost 2 bases, the J end lost 2 bases, and 10 bases lay between the germline ends. The CDR3 totals 14 residues. CDR1 is KGHSH and CDR2 is LQKENI in the germline V gene. CDR3 in amino acids: CASSPYDKTYEQYF. The CDR3 region has the DNA TGTGCCAGCTCACCATACGACAAGACCTACGAGCAGTACTTC.

This chain uses TRBV29-1 with TRBJ1-1; no clear D gene. The V gene lost 6 bases and the J gene lost 1 base, with 12 bases spanning the gap. The CDR3 totals 13 residues. Looked up from germline, CDR1 is SQVTM and CDR2 is ANQGSEA. The CDR3 region has the DNA TGCAGCGTCCGACGGGGTCAGAACACTGAAGCTTTCTTT. This encodes CSVRRGQNTEAFF.

The chain recombines TRBV18 with TRBJ2-2; D is perhaps TRBD1 (6 bases). The length of the CDR3 is 14 residues. V lost 4 bases and J 4 bases, leaving 10 bases between the germline ends. Germline-derived CDR1 and CDR2 are KGHSH and LQKENI. In DNA, the CDR3 is TGTGCCAGCTCACGGACAGCCCTCACCGGGGAGCTGTTTTTT. It encodes CASSRTALTGELFF.

The rearrangement links TRBV3-1 (or the pseudogene TRBV3-2) to TRBJ1-5; 8 nucleotides agree with TRBD1. V dropped 3 bases and J dropped 7; count of bases not matched to a gene: 5. From germline, CDR1 is LGHDT and CDR2 YNNKEL (reference sequence). This CDR3 spans 14 amino acids. CDR3: CASSHQGQGQPQHF. CDR3 bases: TGTGCCAGCAGCCACCAAGGACAGGGCCAGCCCCAGCATTTT.

The rearrangement joins TRBV6-5 to TRBJ2-1; 9 bases agree with TRBD1. The CDR3 covers 15 residues. The V segment lost 6 bases and the J segment 7 bases; nucleotides outside the gene matches: 10. Germline assignment: CDR1 MNHEY and CDR2 SVGAGI. CDR3 nucleotides: TGTGCCAGCAGATACCGGGACAGGGAGGGAAATGAGCAGTTCTTC. Translating gives CASRYRDREGNEQFF.

This chain connects TRBV2 to TRBJ2-4; TRBD1 matches 9 bases. The CDR3 loop spans 12 amino acids. V shed 5 bases and J 13 bases; nucleotides not matched to a gene: 6. Germline V gene data show CDR1 as SNHLY and CDR2 as FYNNEI. CDR3 sequence (DNA): TGTGCCAGCAGTAGGACAGGGGTATTCCAGTACTTC. It is translated as CASSRTGVFQYF.

This chain's CDR3 is CASSITGTAYNSPLHF. The CDR3 DNA sequence: TGTGCCAGTAGTATAACCGGGACAGCCTATAATTCACCCCTCCACTTT. V gene TRBV19 combines with J gene TRBJ1-6; 7 bases match TRBD1. After removal of 2 bases from V and 2 bases from J, the junction contained 3 bases not matched to a gene. Germline CDR1 is LNHDA and CDR2 is SQIVND (reference sequence). The CDR3 sequence is 16 residues long.

The rearrangement joins TRBV5-1 to TRBJ1-6, with 7 bases fitting TRBD1. The germline gives CDR1 SGHRS, CDR2 YFSETQ. The CDR3 is made up of 15 amino acids. V gave up 4 bases and J gave up 7 bases; unmatched junction bases: 8. The CDR3 DNA is TGCGCCAGCAGCGTTCCGACAGGGAGGAATTCACCCCTCCACTTT. Amino acid sequence: CASSVPTGRNSPLHF.

The chain combines TRBV27 with TRBJ1-6, with 10 bases that match TRBD1. Germline V gene data show CDR1 as MNHEY and CDR2 as SMNVEV (reference sequence). The junction had 4 bases not matched to a gene; V was cut back by 6 bases and J by 8 bases. CDR3 length equals 14 residues. Written as DNA, the CDR3 is TGTGCCAGCAGCCGGGACAGGGGTGATTCACCCCTCCACTTT. Its protein is CASSRDRGDSPLHF.

V usage is TRBV6-5 and J usage is TRBJ2-3; TRBD2 matches 11 bases. This CDR3 contains 14 residues. Losses at the gene ends were 5 bases for V and 6 bases for J; bases not matched to a gene: 4. Germline CDR1 is MNHEY and CDR2 is SVGAGI. Here the CDR3 reads CASSLAGGLDTQYF. The CDR3 nucleotides are TGTGCCAGCAGTCTAGCGGGGGGCCTCGATACGCAGTATTTT.

The count of this clone is one. The CDR3 region has the DNA TGTGCCAGCAGCTTTCGAGCGGGGATCACAGATACGCAGTATTTT. Its protein product is CASSFRAGITDTQYF. The chain uses TRBV7-3 and TRBJ2-3; the match to TRBD2 covers 7 bases. The germline CDR1 and CDR2 sequences are SGHTA and FQGTGA. The CDR3 is 15 residues long. With V trimmed by 3 bases and J by 2 bases, 5 bases remained unmatched.

The chain is built from TRBV6-1 and TRBJ1-3; 9 bases are shared with TRBD1. The trim removed 4 bases at V and 8 bases at J, leaving 12 bases unmatched. In germline, CDR1 is MNHNS, CDR2 SASEGT. This CDR3 contains 16 residues. The CDR3, as DNA: TGTGCCAGCAGTGGAAACACAGGGGGCTTTTGGTACACCATATATTTT. Translating gives CASSGNTGGFWYTIYF.

This clone came up once. The J gene is TRBJ1-1, the V gene TRBV5-1; D gene unclear. The germline V and J ends were trimmed by 2 bases and 1 base, with 9 bases remaining between them. This CDR3 comprises 14 residues. CDR1 is SGHRS, CDR2 YFSETQ, per germline. CDR3 in amino acids: CASSLTERNTEAFF. The CDR3, as DNA: TGCGCCAGCAGCTTAACAGAGAGGAACACTGAAGCTTTCTTT. Full variable domain (rest looked up from reference TRBV5-1 and TRBJ1-1): KAGVTQTPRYLIKTRGQQVTLSCSPISGHRSVSWYQQTPGQGLQFLFEYFSETQRNKGNFPGRFSGRQFSNSRSEMNVSTLELGDSALYLCASSLTERNTEAFFGQGTRLTVV.

The chain links TRBV18 to TRBJ2-2; D is perhaps TRBD2 (5 bases). The CDR3 has 13 residues. Trimming shortened V by 3 bases and J by 5 bases, and 7 bases separated the two germline ends. Germline values: CDR1 KGHSH, CDR2 LQKENI. The DNA for the CDR3 is TGTGCCAGCTCACCGAGGGATACCGGGGAGCTGTTTTTT. This sequence encodes CASSPRDTGELFF. The whole variable domain, remainder taken from reference TRBV18 and TRBJ2-2, is NAGVMQNPRHLVRRRGQEARLRCSPMKGHSHVYWYRQLPEEGLKFMVYLQKENIIDESGMPKERFSAEFPKEGPSILRIQQVVRGDSAAYFCASSPRDTGELFFGEGSRLTVL.

This sequence joins TRBV7-2 and TRBJ2-2, with 12 bases fitting TRBD2. The trim removed 5 bases at V and 6 bases at J, leaving 4 bases unmatched. Germline lookup yields CDR1 SGHTA and CDR2 FQGNSA. The CDR3 extends over 15 amino acids. The CDR3 DNA reads TGTGCCAGCAGCATACTAGCGGGGGGTTCCGGGGAGCTGTTTTTT. Its protein product is CASSILAGGSGELFF.